Here is one TCR beta chain with its context. Its matching antigen is unknown. These data are taken from a study of CD8 T cells in ankylosing spondylitis. Libraries of TCR beta came from quantitative 5'-RACE with molecular barcodes. TCRdb re-called the 5' RACE reads through MiXCR, storing one row per CDR3 protein. The data contain about 90,000 distinct CDR3 sequences, roughly 8.5% of them seen just once; the ten biggest clones take up 30% to 35%. Looked up from germline, CDR1 is SGHVS and CDR2 is FQNEAQ. Trimming left V 5 bases short and J 5 bases short, with 21 bases between. CDR3 length equals 16 residues. Overall study results and limits: Significantly higher representation of disease-linked clones was reported for matched ankylosing spondylitis synovial fluid. Peripheral blood samples showed relatively rare disease-linked clones, and these clones were CD8+. Among TCR beta sequences, a motif of several highly homologous variants appeared characteristic of ankylosing spondylitis blood. Past studies reported some motif variants in reactive arthritis synovial fluid and blood.

This receptor was taken from a male donor with ankylosing spondylitis. The V call is TRBV7-8, the J call TRBJ2-5, with D perhaps TRBD2 (6 bases). The sample was blood, either unsorted or a sorted T cell fraction (not recorded which). The CDR3 coding sequence is TGTGCCAGCAGCGCCCTCACGGCTAGCGCTCTTGAGACCCAGTACTTC. Its translation: CASSALTASALETQYF.